This T cell receptor beta chain emerged from a study of identifying expanded T cells in peripheral blood. During the collection period, no donor immune events like infections were recorded. Sequencing used immunoSEQ multiplex PCR; TCRdb keeps in-frame clones, though not all of them. The sample lists fewer than 110,000 clones, roughly 89% occurring once. Comment on this clone: No antigen is known for it.

Regarding the study as a whole: Across healthy donors, higher total template counts meant significantly greater roughly 2-week count variance.

CDR1 and CDR2 from the germline V gene are LGHNA and YSLEER. V dropped 4 bases and J dropped 7 bases, with 17 bases sitting between them. This CDR3 region has 14 residues. The rearrangement uses TRBV4-3 and TRBJ2-7, with D possibly TRBD1 on 7 matching bases. The TCR was taken from a person aged 18 to 69 in good health. Input material: blood. CDR3 amino acids: CASSPQGGPGEQYF. The CDR3 nucleotides read TGCGCCAGCAGCCCTCAGGGGGGTCCGGGGGAGCAGTACTTC.